This is a list of T cell receptor beta chains from one sample in a study of cytomegalovirus exposure and HLA in healthy donors. The repertoire was sequenced with immunoSEQ multiplex PCR; TCRdb's copy has only in-frame clones and lacks some. The table shows under 200,000 clones, with approximately 80% occurring only once. Sequenced sample: PBMCs. These receptors came from a man aged 18 to 30 in good health and CMV-seronegative. The CDR3 runs from the conserved cysteine through the conserved F or W. D genes are given only for firm matches. Some rows mark clone size as missing; the rest say once, few, many or name a class of expanded clone.

DNA	CDR3	size	V	J	D
TGTGCCAGCAGCCCTTTCGGGGGGCGCAATGATGAGCAGTTCTTC	CASSPFGGRNDEQFF	once	TRBV7-9	TRBJ2-1	-
TGTGCCAGCAGCTCCCCCGGGACAGATACGCAGTATTTT	CASSSPGTDTQYF	-	TRBV7-9	TRBJ2-3	-
TGTGCCACCAGCGACAGACTAGCGAACACAGATACGCAGTATTTT	CATSDRLANTDTQYF	-	TRBV15	TRBJ2-3	TRBD2
TGTGCCAGCAGCCTTAAGGCAGGGGATGAAAAACTGTTTTTT	CASSLKAGDEKLFF	few	TRBV7-9	TRBJ1-4	-
TGTGCCTGGAGTGCCCTCACAGGAGCCCATTCACCCCTCCACTTT	CAWSALTGAHSPLHF	-	TRBV30	TRBJ1-6	-
TGTGCCAGCAGTTACGCACCGTTAACTTATGGCTACACCTTC	CASSYAPLTYGYTF	-	TRBV6-5	TRBJ1-2	-
TGTGCCAGCAGCCAGGCTAGCGGGAAACACTCCTACAATGAGCAGTTCTTC	CASSQASGKHSYNEQFF	-	TRBV4-2	TRBJ2-1	TRBD2
TGCGCCAGCAGCTCCCTCGGGAACACCGGGGAGCTGTTTTTT	CASSSLGNTGELFF	-	TRBV5-1	TRBJ2-2	-
TGCGCCAGCAGCCAACCTCGGCCTCCCCTGTCGGGCTACAATGAGCAGTTCTTC	CASSQPRPPLSGYNEQFF	once	TRBV4-1	TRBJ2-1	-
TGTGCCAGCAGCTTATCGGGTCCGGGGTTGAACACTGAAGCTTTCTTT	CASSLSGPGLNTEAFF	-	TRBV7-3	TRBJ1-1	-
TGTGCCAGCAGTGGTGAGGACAGGGAGACCTACGAGCAGTACTTC	CASSGEDRETYEQYF	-	TRBV28	TRBJ2-7	TRBD1
TGTGCCAGCAGCCCCGGGACAGGGAATGGGTACAATCAGCCCCAGCATTTT	CASSPGTGNGYNQPQHF	-	TRBV11-1	TRBJ1-5	TRBD1
TGTGCCAGCAGACAGATCAACAATCAGCCCCAGCATTTT	CASRQINNQPQHF	-	TRBV19	TRBJ1-5	-
TGTGCCAGCAGCGTAGTGGCAGAGAACACCGGGGAGCTGTTTTTT	CASSVVAENTGELFF	few	TRBV9	TRBJ2-2	-
TGTGCCAGCAGCGTATCAAGAGCTACCTACACTGAAGCTTTCTTT	CASSVSRATYTEAFF	-	TRBV14	TRBJ1-1	-
TGTGCCTGGAGTGTCAGCACGGGGGATCAGCCCCAGCATTTT	CAWSVSTGDQPQHF	-	TRBV30	TRBJ1-5	-
TGCGCCAGCAGCCAAGATCGTAGAGAGCAGTTCTTC	CASSQDRREQFF	once	TRBV4-1	TRBJ2-1	-
TGTGCCAGCATCAGGACCGGGAGGGGTCGGGGTGAGCAGTTCTTC	CASIRTGRGRGEQFF	few	TRBV6-4	TRBJ2-1	TRBD2
TGTGCCAGCAGTTACTCGACAGGTGGGCAGCCCCAGCATTTT	CASSYSTGGQPQHF	-	TRBV6-6	TRBJ1-5	-
TGTGCCAGCAGTGAACGGGACAGGGATCAGTACTTC	CASSERDRDQYF	-	TRBV2	TRBJ2-5	TRBD1
TGCGCCAGCAGCTCGACTGATTTGGGGGAGGGCTACGAGCAGTACTTC	CASSSTDLGEGYEQYF	-	TRBV5-1	TRBJ2-7	TRBD2
TGCGCCAGCCGTGCTGACACAGGGCGCTCCTACGAGCAGTACTTC	CASRADTGRSYEQYF	-	TRBV5-1	TRBJ2-7	-
TGTGCCAGCAGCTCGTACAGGGGACCTGAAGCTTTCTTT	CASSSYRGPEAFF	-	TRBV7-9	TRBJ1-1	TRBD1
TGTGCCAGCAGCCTCAACAGGGGCACCTACGAGCAGTACTTC	CASSLNRGTYEQYF	-	TRBV7-2	TRBJ2-7	TRBD1
TGTGCCAGCAGCGTAGGACAGGGGCATGGCTACACCTTC	CASSVGQGHGYTF	-	TRBV9	TRBJ1-2	TRBD1
TGTGCCAGCAGCTTAGGTAGGGGCGAAGGGACCCAGTACTTC	CASSLGRGEGTQYF	-	TRBV7-2	TRBJ2-5	-
TGTGCCAGCAGCTTAGGCGACAGACACCAAGAGACCCAGTACTTC	CASSLGDRHQETQYF	-	TRBV7-9	TRBJ2-5	-
TGCAGCGTTCCCAGGGACTATGGCTACACCTTC	CSVPRDYGYTF	few	TRBV29-1	TRBJ1-2	-
TGCGCCAGCAGCCAATCTCTCTCTAGCGAGTTCCCCTACGAGCAGTACTTC	CASSQSLSSEFPYEQYF	once	TRBV4-3	TRBJ2-7	-
TGTGCCAGCTCCACCACGGGGAAAGAGACCCAGTACTTC	CASSTTGKETQYF	-	TRBV18	TRBJ2-5	-
TGTGCCAGCAGCTCCGGAGGGTTCGAGCAGTACTTC	CASSSGGFEQYF	-	TRBV11-2	TRBJ2-7	-
TGTGCCAGCAGTTTCTGGGACAGCAACTATGGCTACACCTTC	CASSFWDSNYGYTF	-	TRBV28	TRBJ1-2	TRBD1
TGTGCCAGCAGTAACGGACAGGCCCTGAGAAAAGAGACCCAGTACTTC	CASSNGQALRKETQYF	-	TRBV6-6	TRBJ2-5	TRBD1
TGTTCCAGCAGGGGAAGGGGGGGGCCCTTTAGCGATGAGCAGTTCTTC	CSSRGRGGPFSDEQFF	few	TRBV7-9	TRBJ2-1	-
TGTGCCAGCAGCTTGGACCTCTCTACTAGAAATGAGCAGTTCTTC	CASSLDLSTRNEQFF	-	TRBV5-4	TRBJ2-1	-
TGCGCCAGCAGCGAGGGGACAGGGGTGGTACAAGAGACCCAGTACTTC	CASSEGTGVVQETQYF	-	TRBV5-1	TRBJ2-5	TRBD1
TGCGCCAGCAGCTCCCGACAGGGAACCTACGAGCAGTACTTC	CASSSRQGTYEQYF	-	TRBV5-1	TRBJ2-7	TRBD1
TGCAGCGTCCTTCCAGGGGGCGGCTACACCTTC	CSVLPGGGYTF	-	TRBV29-1	TRBJ1-2	TRBD1
TGTGCCAGCTCACCACAAGCGAGCGGGAGCGGCATCGAGCAGTACTTC	CASSPQASGSGIEQYF	few	TRBV18	TRBJ2-7	TRBD2
TGTGCCAGCAGCGTACTCCAGGCGACTGAGCAGTTCTTC	CASSVLQATEQFF	-	TRBV9	TRBJ2-1	-
TGTGCTAGTGGGGGGGGGAGCGGGAACACCGGGGAGCTGTTTTTT	CASGGGSGNTGELFF	-	TRBV12-5	TRBJ2-2	TRBD2
TGTGCCAGCCAATCGACAGGGGAAGGCTCTGGAAACACCATATATTTT	CASQSTGEGSGNTIYF	-	TRBV28	TRBJ1-3	TRBD1
TGCGCCAGCAGCTTGGCCGGACAGGGTGGTGAAAAACTGTTTTTT	CASSLAGQGGEKLFF	-	TRBV5-1	TRBJ1-4	TRBD1
TGTGCCAGCAGCTCCCTTAGGGGGAGTAATGAAAAACTGTTTTTT	CASSSLRGSNEKLFF	few	TRBV11-2	TRBJ1-4	-
TGTGCCAGCAATCTCCCGGGTGGCACTGAAGCTTTCTTT	CASNLPGGTEAFF	-	TRBV2	TRBJ1-1	-
TGTGCTAGCAGCCGGGACACCAACTCTGGAAACACCATATATTTT	CASSRDTNSGNTIYF	once	TRBV7-7	TRBJ1-3	-
TGTGCCAGCAGCACGCTGACAGGGTTTGACGAGCAGTACTTC	CASSTLTGFDEQYF	-	TRBV5-6	TRBJ2-7	TRBD1
TGTGCCAGCAGTGAAGCCCCGACAGGGAACTACGAGCAGTACTTC	CASSEAPTGNYEQYF	-	TRBV2	TRBJ2-7	TRBD1
TGTGCCAGCAGCCATTTGGACAGGTACTCTGGAAACACCATATATTTT	CASSHLDRYSGNTIYF	-	TRBV7-9	TRBJ1-3	TRBD1
TGTGCCAGCAGTTACGCGGGGGACAATGAGCAGTTCTTC	CASSYAGDNEQFF	-	TRBV6-5	TRBJ2-1	TRBD2
TGTGCCAGCAGCCCCATTCGAGGGAGGAATGAGCAGTTCTTC	CASSPIRGRNEQFF	-	TRBV11-2	TRBJ2-1	-
TGTGCAAGTCGCTTAGCGCAGGGGGCCCCAACTAATGAAAAACTGTTTTTT	CASRLAQGAPTNEKLFF	once	TRBV12-2	TRBJ1-4	-
TGTGCCACCAGCAGAGCGGGGGGGCAGGAGACCCAGTACTTC	CATSRAGGQETQYF	-	TRBV15	TRBJ2-5	TRBD2
TGCGCCAGCAGCTCCCCTTTAGCGGGAGAGATGGACAATGAGCAGTTCTTC	CASSSPLAGEMDNEQFF	-	TRBV5-1	TRBJ2-1	TRBD2